This T cell receptor beta chain came from a study of OX40 agonist ivuxolimab in advanced cancers. Background for the entire study: Ivuxolimab was a fully human IgG2 agonistic monoclonal antibody targeting the costimulatory receptor OX40 (CD134). Intravenous ivuxolimab was administered to patients every 2 weeks at six dose levels: 0.01, 0.1, 0.3, 1.5, 3 and 10 mg/kg. Among the approximately 50 dose-escalation patients, 19 had hepatocellular carcinoma, roughly 15 melanoma, 9 renal cell carcinoma and 9 head and neck cancer. A male proportion of around 80% and a mean age of 60 years, ranging from 23 to 79, were recorded for the dose-escalation cohort. Patients were allowed to have had prior anti-PD-1, anti-PD-L1 or anti-CTLA-4 therapy, and around 37% of the dose-escalation patients had previously received checkpoint inhibitors. Partial responses occurred in three dose-escalation patients, of whom one had hepatocellular carcinoma and two had cutaneous melanoma. Peripheral TCRbeta sequencing was intended to test whether TCR sequence diversity was altered and clonal T-cell expansion was caused by ivuxolimab. The monotherapy dose-escalation portion (N ≈ 52 patients) of the phase I ivuxolimab trial is reported in the paper. The full study reports these points: Low levels of normalized T-cell clonal expansion were also seen in some patients who did not respond. On average, CD8+ T cells showed more expanded clones than CD4+ T cells after ivuxolimab. At doses of 0.1 to 3.0 mg/kg, clonal expansion of both CD4+ and CD8+ T cells in blood was seen between baseline and week 6. Partial responders in the 0.1-3.0 mg/kg groups had among the lowest normalized peripheral clonal expansion, especially among CD8+ T cells. The antigen specificity of the peripheral T cells that underwent clonal expansion was not determined.

The trial excluded patients who had a history of autoimmune disease or were on systemic immunosuppression. Peripheral blood for TCR sequencing was drawn from every dose cohort at baseline, at cycle 4 day 1 and at cycle 7 day 1. The samples were drawn from a first-in-human, open-label, multicenter phase I dose-escalation trial of ivuxolimab. Adults with locally advanced or metastatic head and neck squamous cell, hepatocellular, melanoma or renal cell carcinoma were enrolled in the trial. CD4+ and CD8+ T cells were sorted separately from peripheral blood before TCR sequencing. To sequence the TCRbeta CDR3 region, genomic DNA was isolated from the sorted cells. The immunoSEQ Assay was used to sequence the TCRbeta CDR3 regions. TCRdb limited this immuneACCESS table to in-frame rearrangements with V and J called. A share of clones is missing; checked studies link under half to unresolved V genes, and the rest is unexplained. This sample gives over 65,000 clones in total; over 85% of them show up just once. The top ten clones comprise about 0.32% of the sample.

The CDR3 goes from the cysteine to the phenylalanine over 13 residues. Only the CDR3 DNA is retained, 39 bases long and in frame from the first base. CDR1 and CDR2, per the germline V gene, are MNHEY and SVGAGI. V ends up 9 bases short and J 2 bases short, with an unmatched junction base count of 6. In regard to this clone: This clone's antigen is unknown. The record has no base qualities; no much larger clone is one base away.

Recombination linked TRBV6-5 to TRBJ1-2; TRBD1 aligns with 7 central bases. Sequencing used CD4+ or CD8+ T cells sorted from blood, obtained in a trial of the OX40 agonist ivuxolimab. The sequence came from an adult with an advanced solid tumor such as melanoma, head and neck, liver or kidney cancer. The CDR3 region reads CASQGVPNYGYTF. The nucleotides are TGTGCCAGTCAGGGGGTCCCCAACTATGGCTACACCTTC.